One and the same sample provided the 21 T cell receptor beta chains below, sequenced in a study of blood T cells in healthy people across ages. Through a sample-barcoded 5' primer and a J-beta primer mix, a second PCR was run for 7 to 11 cycles. One entry per CDR3 protein, called by TCRdb with MiXCR from the 5' RACE reads. The table includes almost 1 million distinct CDR3 sequences, roughly half detected once. The sequencing sample was made of blood. These receptors all come from a woman aged 60-75 years in good health.

This rearrangement joins TRBV4-3 to TRBJ2-7, with 7 bases lining up with TRBD1. Germline trimming cut 2 bases from V and 2 bases from J; bases unmatched to any gene: 3. The CDR3 loop spans 14 amino acids. Germline V lookup: CDR1 LGHNA, CDR2 YSLEER. CDR3 bases: TGCGCCAGCAGCCAAAGTACAGGGGCCTACGAGCAGTACTTC. This sequence encodes CASSQSTGAYEQYF.

This clonotype came up a few times. The V and J genes are TRBV11-1 and TRBJ2-1; possibly TRBD1 for D (6 bases). Per the germline V gene, CDR1 is SGHAT and CDR2 is FQDESV (reference sequence). The CDR3 sequence is 14 residues long. V dropped 4 bases and J dropped 4 bases, with 11 bases sitting between them. CDR3 residues: CASSSRTAYNEQFF. DNA for the CDR3: TGTGCCAGCAGCTCCAGGACAGCATACAATGAGCAGTTCTTC. The full variable domain, rest sourced from reference TRBV11-1 and TRBJ2-1, is EAEVAQSPRYKITEKSQAVAFWCDPISGHATLYWYRQILGQGPELLVQFQDESVVDDSQLPKDRFSAERLKGVDSTLKIQPAELGDSAMYLCASSSRTAYNEQFFGPGTRLTVL.

This chain uses TRBV6-5 with TRBJ1-1, with D maybe TRBD1 (5 bases). V was clipped by 6 bases and J by 6 bases, with 14 bases between them. In germline, CDR1 is MNHEY, CDR2 SVGAGI. The CDR3 loop spans 13 amino acids. As DNA, the CDR3 is TGTGCCAGCAGCCCGGATCTAGGGGCTGAAGCTTTCTTT. Translating it yields CASSPDLGAEAFF.

This sequence joins TRBV29-1 and TRBJ2-7; D not certain. CDR3 size: 10 residues. V was shortened by 4 bases and J by 5 bases, with 6 bases between the two germline ends. Germline V gene lookup returns CDR1 SQVTM and CDR2 ANQGSEA. The CDR3 DNA follows: TGCAGCGTTGTCACGCACGAGCAGTACTTC. Its protein is CSVVTHEQYF.

V and J are TRBV25-1 and TRBJ2-7, with TRBD1 matching over 9 bases. V gave up 4 bases and J gave up 0 bases; unmatched junction bases: 4. CDR3 size: 15 residues. From germline, CDR1 is MGHDK and CDR2 SYGVNS. The CDR3 region is CASSGRTGASYEQYF. As DNA, the CDR3 is TGTGCCAGCAGTGGACGGACAGGGGCCTCCTACGAGCAGTACTTC.

This clonotype was detected only once. CDR3 sequence: CASSPIQREDRETQYF. The DNA of the CDR3 is TGTGCCAGCTCACCAATCCAGCGGGAGGACCGAGAGACCCAGTACTTC. The chain uses TRBV18 and TRBJ2-7; TRBD2 agrees at 9 bases. The J call is in doubt because the DNA end fits TRBJ2-5 better. The CDR3 is made up of 16 amino acids. Germline CDR1 and CDR2: KGHSH and LQKENI.

This clonotype was detected only a few times. V gene TRBV5-1 combines with J gene TRBJ2-4; TRBD2 aligns across 10 bases. CDR1 and CDR2 from the germline V gene are SGHRS and YFSETQ. The CDR3 runs to 15 residues. The ends lost 7 bases at V and 2 bases at J; junction bases unmatched: 6. The CDR3, as DNA: TGCGCCAGCTCCGAGCGGGAGGGCCCCAAAAACATTCAGTACTTC. This sequence encodes CASSEREGPKNIQYF.

The V call is TRBV9, the J call TRBJ2-6; 9 nucleotides match TRBD2. The ends lost 3 bases at V and 1 base at J; junction bases unmatched: 2. Germline CDR1 SGDLS, CDR2 YYNGEE. This CDR3 is 16 amino acids long. This CDR3 reads CASSGTSASGANVLTF. The CDR3 coding sequence is TGTGCCAGCAGCGGGACTAGCGCATCTGGGGCCAACGTCCTGACTTTC.

The CDR3 DNA follows: TGTGCCAGTGGCCCTCCGAGTGGCTACACCTTC. Amino acid sequence: CASGPPSGYTF. The V gene is TRBV28, the J gene TRBJ1-2; the D is unclear. V lost 9 bases and J lost 7, with 12 bases in between. The CDR3 contains 11 residues. The V gene's germline CDR1 is MDHEN and CDR2 SYDVKM.

A remark on this clonotype: The junction shows a germline mismatch at one end, possibly a read error. Written as DNA, the CDR3 is TGTGCCAGCATCCAAGTTGCAACGGACGAGCAGTACTTC. Its translation is CASIQVATDEQYF. This rearrangement joins TRBV3-1 to TRBJ2-7, with unresolved D. Germline V gives CDR1 LGHDT, CDR2 YNNKEL (reference sequence). This CDR3 has 13 residues.

The rearrangement links TRBV4-1 to TRBJ2-7; D is ambiguous. CDR1 is MGHRA and CDR2 is YSYEKL in the germline V gene. The V end was cut by 0 bases, the J end by 3 bases, with 18 bases between. This CDR3 is built from 17 residues. The CDR3 reads CASSQDRDSGSSYEQYF. CDR3 coding DNA: TGCGCCAGCAGCCAAGATCGAGATAGTGGCTCCAGCTACGAGCAGTACTTC.

The chain uses TRBV6-4 and TRBJ2-1, with a tentative D call TRBD2 (5 bases). The J call is in doubt because the DNA end fits TRBJ2-7 better. The CDR3 is 13 residues long. Germline V gives CDR1 MRHNA, CDR2 SNTAGT. The CDR3 protein is CASSAGYYNEQYF. The DNA of the CDR3 is TGTGCCAGCAGTGCGGGGTACTACAATGAGCAGTACTTC.

The chain is built from TRBV10-3 and TRBJ2-5, with 13 bases identical to TRBD2. J lost 2 bases, V lost 6 bases, and 6 bases had no gene match. This CDR3 has 16 amino acids. Germline V gives CDR1 ENHRY, CDR2 SYGVKD. CDR3 sequence: CAISVGTSGVQETQYF. The CDR3 DNA follows: TGTGCCATCAGCGTCGGGACTAGCGGGGTACAAGAGACCCAGTACTTC.

V gene TRBV4-2 combines with J gene TRBJ1-6; a weak D match, TRBD1 (5 bases). V dropped 3 bases and J dropped 1 base, with 22 bases sitting between them. This CDR3 region has 20 residues. Germline CDR1 reads LGHNA; CDR2 reads YNFKEQ. CDR3 residues: CASSHAPPGLEESYNSPLHF. Written as DNA, the CDR3 is TGTGCCAGCAGCCACGCCCCCCCGGGACTAGAAGAATCCTATAATTCACCCCTCCACTTT.

This clonotype showed up just once. This chain links TRBV9 with TRBJ2-1, with a weak D call TRBD1 (5 bases). This CDR3 is built from 15 residues. The germline V and J ends were trimmed by 3 bases and 6 bases, with 16 bases remaining between them. CDR1 and CDR2 (germline): SGDLS, YYNGEE. CDR3 in DNA: TGTGCCAGCAGCGGACGGCTTAGGGGTATCAATGAGCAGTTCTTC. Translation gives CASSGRLRGINEQFF.

This clonotype was found once. The V and J genes are TRBV7-7 and TRBJ2-3, with D perhaps TRBD1 or TRBD2 (5 bases each). The CDR3 consists of 13 residues. V lost 3 bases to trimming and J lost 12 bases, with 16 bases between them. Germline CDR1 and CDR2: SSHAT and FNYEAQ (reference sequence). The CDR3 here is CASSLTRDRVQYF. CDR3 DNA: TGTGCCAGCAGCTTGACCAGGGACCGCGTTCAGTATTTT.

The V gene is TRBV20-1, the J gene TRBJ2-1; D gene unclear. The CDR3 spans 17 residues. Germline V CDR1 and CDR2: DFQATT, SNEGSKA (reference sequence). V dropped 0 bases and J dropped 0 bases, with 15 bases sitting between them. The CDR3 DNA reads TGCAGTGCTAGAGATAAATGGCGCAATATCTCCTACAATGAGCAGTTCTTC. It translates to CSARDKWRNISYNEQFF.

V usage is TRBV7-9 and J usage is TRBJ1-4, with D possibly matching TRBD1 (5 bases). This CDR3 comprises 14 residues. Germline V gene lookup returns CDR1 SEHNR and CDR2 FQNEAQ (reference sequence). The V end was cut by 5 bases, the J end by 4 bases, with 11 bases between. The CDR3 loop is CASSEGIGNEKLFF. The CDR3, as DNA: TGTGCCAGCAGCGAGGGGATCGGTAATGAAAAACTGTTTTTT.

On this clonotype itself: The junction differs from germline at one of its ends, possibly a read error. The rearrangement joins TRBV25-1 to TRBJ1-2; D ambiguous. CDR1 and CDR2 (germline): MGHDK, SYGVNS. The CDR3 runs 15 residues. The CDR3 sequence is CASNESPQEYYDYTF. DNA for the CDR3: TGTGCCAGCAATGAATCCCCCCAGGAATACTATGACTACACCTTC.

This clonotype came up a few times. The chain combines TRBV20-1 with TRBJ1-2; weak D call: TRBD1 (5 bases). The germline V gene encodes CDR1 DFQATT and CDR2 SNEGSKA (reference sequence). The CDR3 covers 15 residues. Trimming shortened V by 1 base and J by 4 bases, and 16 bases separated the two germline ends. The CDR3 nucleotides are TGCAGTGCTAGAGCGTCGGGCAGGGAGGCCTATGGCTACACCTTC. It yields the protein CSARASGREAYGYTF.

A few counts support this clonotype. This chain joins TRBV6-1 and TRBJ2-1; possible D gene TRBD1, 5 bases. The V end was cut by 6 bases, the J end by 1 base, with 7 bases between. CDR1 and CDR2 from the germline V gene are MNHNS and SASEGT. CDR3 length equals 13 residues. For the CDR3, the DNA is TGTGCCAGCAGAAAGGGGTCCTACAATGAGCAGTTCTTC. The encoded protein is CASRKGSYNEQFF.